What follows describes a single T cell receptor (beta chain). The data were obtained in a study of long-term antiretroviral therapy in people with HIV. Trimming stripped 0 bases from V and 3 bases from J, with 0 bases between. Per the germline V gene, CDR1 is SEHNR and CDR2 is FQNEAQ (reference sequence). The CDR3 covers 12 residues. Investigators performed immunoSEQ version v3.0 at survey level. Profiled with immunoSEQ multiplex PCR; TCRdb holds only in-frame clones, not every one. The sample lists about 20,000 clones, less than 85% seen once, with 12% to 15% in the top ten. This sequence originates from a young woman with HIV. Sequences were derived from unsorted PBMCs, sampled 2.9 years after starting antiretroviral therapy. The J gene is TRBJ1-5, the V gene TRBV7-9, with no clear D. The chain's CDR3 is CASSLANQPQHF. As DNA, the CDR3 is TGTGCCAGCAGCTTAGCCAATCAGCCCCAGCATTTT.